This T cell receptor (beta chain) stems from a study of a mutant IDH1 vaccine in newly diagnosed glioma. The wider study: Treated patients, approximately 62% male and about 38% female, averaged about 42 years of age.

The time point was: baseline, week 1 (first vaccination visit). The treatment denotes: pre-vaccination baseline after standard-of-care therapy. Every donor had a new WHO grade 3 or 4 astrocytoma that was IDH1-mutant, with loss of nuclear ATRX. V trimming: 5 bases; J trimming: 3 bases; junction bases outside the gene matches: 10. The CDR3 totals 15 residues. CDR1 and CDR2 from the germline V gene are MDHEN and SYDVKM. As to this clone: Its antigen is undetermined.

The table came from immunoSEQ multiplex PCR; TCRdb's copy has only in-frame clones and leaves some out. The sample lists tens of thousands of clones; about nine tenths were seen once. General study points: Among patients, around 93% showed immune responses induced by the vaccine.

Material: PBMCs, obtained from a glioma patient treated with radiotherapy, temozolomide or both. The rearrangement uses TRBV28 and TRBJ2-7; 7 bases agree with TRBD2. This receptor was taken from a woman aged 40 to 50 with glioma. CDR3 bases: TGTGCCAGCAGTCCGACGGGTAGCGGGCTCTACGAGCAGTACTTC. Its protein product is CASSPTGSGLYEQYF.